This TCR beta chain was documented in a study of PD-L1 blockade in urothelial cancer. Looked up from germline, CDR1 is MDHEN and CDR2 is SYDVKM. V shed 6 bases and J shed 4 bases, with 13 bases lying between them. This CDR3 region has 14 residues. The sample's time point: pretreatment peripheral blood. TCRdb keeps only in-frame clones here, not all; method: immunoSEQ multiplex PCR. The profile shows roughly 95,000 clones, around 90% of them singletons. This clone was found a few times. V and J are TRBV28 and TRBJ1-3, with D perhaps TRBD1 (5 bases). Sequencing used PBMCs, obtained around atezolizumab (anti-PD-L1) treatment. The sequence came from a man aged 60-69 years with urothelial cancer. DNA for the CDR3: TGTGCCAGCAGCCTCCAGACAGCCGGAAACACCATATATTTT. Translating it yields CASSLQTAGNTIYF.